A selection of T cell receptor beta chains follows, all from one sample in a study of blood T cells in healthy people across ages. TCRdb re-derived calls from the 5' RACE reads in MiXCR, one entry per CDR3 protein. The data show 450,000 to 700,000 distinct CDR3 sequences, with approximately 30% seen just once and approximately 18% held by the top ten. The sequenced material came from blood. The receptors originated from a woman aged 70-85 years in good health. Each CDR3 is given with its conserved first and last residue. A D gene is named only where the DNA matches it firmly. The size of a clone is reported for some rows only, either as once, few or many, or as a class for expanded clones.

TRBV7-2,TRBJ2-2,-,-,16,CASSLVVGGLGGELFF,TGTGCCAGCAGCTTAGTTGTGGGGGGCCTCGGCGGGGAGCTGTTTTTT
TRBV2,TRBJ2-7,-,-,14,CASGKDRSSYEQYF,TGTGCCAGCGGAAAGGACAGATCCTCCTACGAGCAGTACTTC
TRBV20-1,TRBJ1-1,-,TRBD1,13,CSARQGAETEAFF,TGCAGTGCCAGACAGGGGGCGGAAACTGAAGCTTTCTTT
TRBV27,TRBJ2-5,-,TRBD2,16,CASSPRGGHSGETQYF,TGTGCCAGCAGCCCTCGGGGGGGGCATTCTGGAGAGACCCAGTACTTC
TRBV20-1,TRBJ1-4,-,TRBD1,16,CSASRRGRGPNEKLFF,TGCAGTGCTAGCCGCAGGGGGCGCGGTCCTAATGAAAAACTGTTTTTT
TRBV20-1,TRBJ1-1,-,TRBD1,14,CSARWTGGHTEAFF,TGCAGTGCTCGATGGACAGGGGGCCACACTGAAGCTTTCTTT
TRBV5-1,TRBJ2-7,-,-,16,CASSLGDAGTTYEQYF,TGCGCCAGCAGCTTGGGGGATGCTGGGACCACCTACGAGCAGTACTTC
TRBV6-6,TRBJ2-5,-,-,15,CASSTGSGVQETQYF,TGTGCCAGCAGTACCGGATCGGGGGTCCAAGAGACCCAGTACTTC
TRBV5-1,TRBJ2-1,-,-,14,CASSLGRSVNEQFF,TGCGCCAGCAGCTTGGGGCGCTCGGTAAATGAGCAGTTCTTC
TRBV7-2,TRBJ1-2,few,-,13,CASSLRRSYGYTF,TGTGCCAGCAGCTTAAGACGCAGTTATGGCTACACCTTC
TRBV5-6,TRBJ2-1,few,-,13,CASSVGPNNEQFF,TGTGCCAGCAGCGTCGGACCCAACAATGAGCAGTTCTTC
TRBV27,TRBJ2-1,many,-,16,CASSLWQGSPSHEQFF,TGTGCCAGCAGTTTATGGCAGGGGTCCCCCTCCCATGAGCAGTTCTTC
TRBV6-4,TRBJ2-1,few,TRBD2,14,CASSPAGGFSEQFF,TGTGCCAGCAGTCCAGCGGGGGGTTTTAGTGAGCAGTTCTTC
TRBV9,TRBJ2-1,-,TRBD1,16,CAGSVDPQGGHNEQFF,TGTGCCGGCAGCGTAGATCCACAGGGGGGACACAATGAGCAGTTCTTC
TRBV7-2,TRBJ1-2,-,-,16,CASSPPISGGLYGYTF,TGTGCCAGCAGCCCCCCGATTTCCGGGGGCCTCTATGGCTACACCTTC
TRBV10-3,TRBJ2-7,-,TRBD1,15,CAIPAGTGDSYEQYF,TGTGCCATACCGGCCGGGACAGGGGACTCCTACGAGCAGTACTTC
TRBV19,TRBJ1-2,once,-,17,CASRRPDGRKTNYGYTF,TGTGCCAGCAGGAGACCAGACGGACGGAAAACTAACTATGGCTACACCTTC
TRBV7-9,TRBJ2-7,few,TRBD1,14,CASSGQGLNTEQYF,TGTGCCAGCAGCGGACAGGGGTTGAATACCGAGCAGTACTTC
TRBV4-3,TRBJ2-7,few,-,16,CASSQEGSGDSYEQYF,TGCGCCAGCAGCCAAGAGGGTAGCGGTGACTCCTACGAGCAGTACTTC
TRBV2,TRBJ2-5,-,-,14,CASSVPGAQETQYF,TGTGCCAGCAGTGTCCCCGGGGCTCAAGAGACCCAGTACTTC
TRBV12-3/TRBV12-4,TRBJ2-5,-,-,16,CASSRDRREGKKTQYF,TGTGCCAGCAGTCGGGACAGGCGGGAGGGGAAGAAGACCCAGTACTTC
TRBV20-1,TRBJ2-1,-,-,16,CSARPAGLGSHNEQFF,TGCAGTGCTAGGCCCGCAGGGCTGGGCTCCCACAATGAGCAGTTCTTC
TRBV29-1,TRBJ2-3,-,-,12,CSVGPTTDTQYF,TGCAGCGTTGGCCCTACCACAGATACGCAGTATTTT
TRBV29-1,TRBJ2-3,-,TRBD1,14,CSGTGTGGADTQYF,TGCAGCGGGACCGGGACAGGGGGCGCAGATACGCAGTATTTT
TRBV7-3,TRBJ1-2,-,TRBD1,14,CASSLDRGPGGYTF,TGTGCCAGCAGCTTGGACAGGGGGCCAGGCGGCTACACCTTC
TRBV5-1,TRBJ2-3,-,TRBD1,17,CASSLTTGTGRIDTQYF,TGCGCCAGCAGCTTGACAACCGGGACAGGGAGGATAGATACGCAGTATTTT
TRBV7-9,TRBJ1-1,-,-,13,CASSLSISTGAFF,TGTGCCAGCAGCTTATCCATTAGCACTGGAGCTTTCTTT
TRBV10-3,TRBJ2-2,-,-,15,CAIPRANLNTGELFF,TGTGCCATCCCGAGAGCGAACTTGAACACCGGGGAGCTGTTTTTT
TRBV4-3,TRBJ2-7,-,TRBD1,16,CASSQDLGTGTYEQYF,TGCGCCAGCAGCCAAGATCTTGGGACAGGGACCTACGAGCAGTACTTC
TRBV20-1,TRBJ2-7,-,-,11,CSAPVLTEQYF,TGCAGTGCCCCCGTCCTTACGGAGCAGTACTTC
TRBV5-5,TRBJ1-3,-,-,16,CASSSGHGPSGNTIYF,TGTGCCAGCAGCTCGGGACATGGTCCCTCTGGAAACACCATATATTTT
TRBV5-1,TRBJ2-3,few,-,15,CASSGQPQGTDTQYF,TGCGCCAGCAGCGGACAGCCGCAGGGCACAGATACGCAGTATTTT
TRBV20-1,TRBJ2-5,few,-,16,CSARDSGTQRWETQYF,TGCAGTGCTAGAGACTCCGGGACCCAGAGATGGGAGACCCAGTACTTC
TRBV4-2,TRBJ2-2,-,-,19,CASSQQGTARRTNTGELFF,TGTGCCAGCAGCCAACAGGGAACCGCCAGGAGAACTAACACCGGGGAGCTGTTTTTT
TRBV6-2/TRBV6-3,TRBJ2-7,-,TRBD1,13,CASSSGTGVKQYF,TGTGCCAGCAGTTCCGGGACAGGGGTGAAGCAGTACTTC
TRBV7-2,TRBJ1-1,-,-,15,CASSLVSGANTEAFF,TGTGCCAGCAGCTTAGTTTCGGGGGCTAACACTGAAGCTTTCTTT
TRBV7-9,TRBJ2-7,-,-,13,CASSLFRDSEQYF,TGTGCCAGCAGCCTTTTCAGGGATTCCGAGCAGTACTTC
TRBV5-1,TRBJ2-3,-,-,13,CASSEVATDTQYF,TGCGCCAGCAGTGAGGTCGCGACAGATACGCAGTATTTT